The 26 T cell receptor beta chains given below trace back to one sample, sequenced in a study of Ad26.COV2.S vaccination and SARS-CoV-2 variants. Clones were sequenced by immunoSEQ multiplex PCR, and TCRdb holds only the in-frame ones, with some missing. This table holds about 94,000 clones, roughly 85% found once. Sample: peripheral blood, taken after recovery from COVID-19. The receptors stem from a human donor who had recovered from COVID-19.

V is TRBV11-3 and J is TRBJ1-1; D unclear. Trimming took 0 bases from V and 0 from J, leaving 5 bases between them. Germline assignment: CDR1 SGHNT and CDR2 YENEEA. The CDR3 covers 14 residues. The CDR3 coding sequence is TGTGCCAGCAGCTTAGAGACGGTGAACACTGAAGCTTTCTTT. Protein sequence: CASSLETVNTEAFF.

Here the CDR3 DNA reads TGTGCCAGCACCCATGACCCTGGGGCCAACGTCCTGACTTTC. It is translated as CASTHDPGANVLTF. The chain combines TRBV6-5 with TRBJ2-6; D not resolved. CDR1 is MNHEY and CDR2 is SVGAGI in the germline V gene. Trimming pared 7 bases from V and 2 bases from J, leaving 9 bases between. This CDR3 contains 14 residues.

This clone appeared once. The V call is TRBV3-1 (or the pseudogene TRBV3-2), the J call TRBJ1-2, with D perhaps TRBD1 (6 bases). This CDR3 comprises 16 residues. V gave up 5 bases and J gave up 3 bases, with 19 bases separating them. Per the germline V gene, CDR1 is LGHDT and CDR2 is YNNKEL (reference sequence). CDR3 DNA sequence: TGTGCCAGCAGCAACCGGGACATCCGACCCCACTATGGCTACACCTTC. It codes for CASSNRDIRPHYGYTF.

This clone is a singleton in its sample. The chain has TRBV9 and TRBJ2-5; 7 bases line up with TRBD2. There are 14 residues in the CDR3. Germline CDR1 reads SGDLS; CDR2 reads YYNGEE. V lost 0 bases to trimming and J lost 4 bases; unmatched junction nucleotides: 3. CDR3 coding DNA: TGTGCCAGCAGCGTAGGACTAGCTCCAGAGACCCAGTACTTC. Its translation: CASSVGLAPETQYF.

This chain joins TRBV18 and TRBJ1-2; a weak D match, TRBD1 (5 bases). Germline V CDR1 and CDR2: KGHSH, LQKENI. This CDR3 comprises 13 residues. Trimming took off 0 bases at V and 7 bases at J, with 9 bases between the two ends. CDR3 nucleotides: TGTGCCAGCTCACCACCTTCGGGGGTTGGCTACACCTTC. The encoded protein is CASSPPSGVGYTF.

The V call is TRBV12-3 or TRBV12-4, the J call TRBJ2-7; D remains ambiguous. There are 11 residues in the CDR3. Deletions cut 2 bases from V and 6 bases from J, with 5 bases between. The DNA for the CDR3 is TGTGCCAGCAGTTTAAGGGTCGAGCAGTACTTC. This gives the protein CASSLRVEQYF.

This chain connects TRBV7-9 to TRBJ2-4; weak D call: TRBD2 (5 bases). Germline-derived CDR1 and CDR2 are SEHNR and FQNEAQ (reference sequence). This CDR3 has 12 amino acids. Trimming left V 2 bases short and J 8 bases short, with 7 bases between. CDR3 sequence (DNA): TGTGCCAGCAGCTTATACGGGGACATTCAGTACTTC. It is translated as CASSLYGDIQYF.

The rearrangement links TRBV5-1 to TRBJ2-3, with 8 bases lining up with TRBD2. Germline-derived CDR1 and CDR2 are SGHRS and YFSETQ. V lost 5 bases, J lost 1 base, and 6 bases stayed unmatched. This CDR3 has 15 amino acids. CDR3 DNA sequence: TGCGCCAGCAGTATTAGCGGGGACCGCACAGATACGCAGTATTTT. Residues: CASSISGDRTDTQYF.

The CDR3 coding sequence is TGTGCCAGCAGCTTAGAGGCGACAAAGAACTATGGCTACACCTTC. Translation: CASSLEATKNYGYTF. The V and J genes are TRBV7-8 and TRBJ1-2; D unresolved. V was clipped by 1 base and J by 2 bases, with 11 bases between them. This CDR3 is 15 amino acids long. Germline CDR1 SGHVS, CDR2 FQNEAQ.

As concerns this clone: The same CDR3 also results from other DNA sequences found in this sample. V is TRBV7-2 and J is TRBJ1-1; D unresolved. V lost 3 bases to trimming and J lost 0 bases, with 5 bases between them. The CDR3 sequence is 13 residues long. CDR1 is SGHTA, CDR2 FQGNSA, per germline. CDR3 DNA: TGTGCCAGCAGCTTCTCGGTGAACACTGAAGCTTTCTTT. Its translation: CASSFSVNTEAFF.

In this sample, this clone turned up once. The CDR3 sequence: CASSERGLAVDTQYF. CDR3 bases: TGTGCCAGCAGTGAGAGAGGACTAGCAGTAGATACGCAGTATTTT. The chain carries TRBV6-4 and TRBJ2-3, with 8 bases matching TRBD2. Trimming removed 3 bases from V and 5 bases from J; junction bases left unmatched: 7. CDR3 length: 15 amino acids. Germline V lookup: CDR1 MRHNA, CDR2 SNTAGT.

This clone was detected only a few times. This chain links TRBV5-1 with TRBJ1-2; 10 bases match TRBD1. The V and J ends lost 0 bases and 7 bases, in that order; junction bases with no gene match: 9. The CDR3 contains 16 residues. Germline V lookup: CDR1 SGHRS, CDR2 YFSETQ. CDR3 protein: CASSLVGTGVDAGYTF. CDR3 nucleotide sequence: TGCGCCAGCAGCTTGGTTGGGACAGGGGTAGATGCTGGCTACACCTTC.

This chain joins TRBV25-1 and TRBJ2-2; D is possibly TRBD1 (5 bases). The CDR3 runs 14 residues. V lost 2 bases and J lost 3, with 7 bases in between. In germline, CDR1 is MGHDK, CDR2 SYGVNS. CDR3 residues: CASSEIGDTGELFF. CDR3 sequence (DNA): TGTGCCAGCAGTGAAATAGGGGACACCGGGGAGCTGTTTTTT.

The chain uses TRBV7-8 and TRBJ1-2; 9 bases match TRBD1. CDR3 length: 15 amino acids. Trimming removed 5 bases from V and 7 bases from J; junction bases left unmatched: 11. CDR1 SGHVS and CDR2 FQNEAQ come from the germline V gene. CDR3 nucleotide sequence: TGTGCCAGCAGCCCCGTAACCGGGACAGGGAGTGGCTACACCTTC. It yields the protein CASSPVTGTGSGYTF. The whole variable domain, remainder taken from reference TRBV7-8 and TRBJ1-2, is GAGVSQSPRYKVAKRGQDVALRCDPISGHVSLFWYQQALGQGPEFLTYFQNEAQLDKSGLPSDRFFAERPEGSVSTLKIQRTQQEDSAVYLCASSPVTGTGSGYTFGSGTRLTVV.

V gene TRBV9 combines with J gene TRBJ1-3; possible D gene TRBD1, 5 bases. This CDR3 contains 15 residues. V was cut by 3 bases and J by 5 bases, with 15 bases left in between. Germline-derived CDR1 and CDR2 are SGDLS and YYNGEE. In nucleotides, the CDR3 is TGTGCCAGCAGCGCTATGGGGACGGAGAGAAACACCATATATTTT. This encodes CASSAMGTERNTIYF.

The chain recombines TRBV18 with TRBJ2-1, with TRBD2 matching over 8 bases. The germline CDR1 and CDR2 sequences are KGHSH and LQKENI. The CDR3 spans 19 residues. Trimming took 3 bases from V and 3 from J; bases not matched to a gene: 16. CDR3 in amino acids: CASSPREAGALIFYNEQFF. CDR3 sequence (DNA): TGTGCCAGCTCACCTCGGGAAGCGGGAGCCCTTATATTCTACAATGAGCAGTTCTTC.

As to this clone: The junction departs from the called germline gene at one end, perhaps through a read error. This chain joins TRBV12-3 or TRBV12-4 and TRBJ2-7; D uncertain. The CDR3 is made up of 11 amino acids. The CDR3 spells CASRSTGRLWF. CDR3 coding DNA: TGTGCCAGCAGATCCACTGGCAGGCTCTGGTTC.

CDR3 region: CASSALLIASQNTEAFF. The CDR3 DNA is TGTGCCAGCAGCGCCCTTTTAATCGCGTCCCAGAACACTGAAGCTTTCTTT. This rearrangement joins TRBV7-8 to TRBJ1-1; no clear D. V dropped 5 bases and J dropped 1 base, with 20 bases sitting between them. CDR1 and CDR2 from the germline V gene are SGHVS and FQNEAQ. The CDR3 totals 17 residues.

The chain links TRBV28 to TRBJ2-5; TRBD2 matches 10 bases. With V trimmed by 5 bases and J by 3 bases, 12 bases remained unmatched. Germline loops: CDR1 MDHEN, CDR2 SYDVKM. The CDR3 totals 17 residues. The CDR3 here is CASSPPGAGGPEETQYF. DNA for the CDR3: TGTGCCAGCAGTCCCCCGGGAGCGGGAGGGCCAGAAGAGACCCAGTACTTC.

Written as DNA, the CDR3 is TGTGCCAGCAGCTTAGCTAGAGGGGACTATGGCTACACCTTC. It translates to CASSLARGDYGYTF. J is TRBJ1-2 and V is TRBV11-3; tentative D call: TRBD1 (5 bases). CDR3 size: 14 residues. V was trimmed by 1 base and J by 3 bases, leaving 9 bases between them. Germline CDR1 SGHNT, CDR2 YENEEA.

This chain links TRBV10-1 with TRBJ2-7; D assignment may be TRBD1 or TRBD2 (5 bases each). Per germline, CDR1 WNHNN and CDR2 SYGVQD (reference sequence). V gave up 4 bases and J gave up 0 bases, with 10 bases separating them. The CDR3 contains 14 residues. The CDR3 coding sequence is TGCGCCAGCAGTGGGGACGGATACTCCTACGAGCAGTACTTC. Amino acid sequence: CASSGDGYSYEQYF.

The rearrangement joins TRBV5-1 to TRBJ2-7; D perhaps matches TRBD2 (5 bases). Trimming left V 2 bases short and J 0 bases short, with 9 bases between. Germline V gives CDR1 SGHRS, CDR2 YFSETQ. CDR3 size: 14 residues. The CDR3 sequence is CASSFDDYSYEQYF. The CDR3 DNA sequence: TGCGCCAGCAGCTTCGACGACTACTCCTACGAGCAGTACTTC.

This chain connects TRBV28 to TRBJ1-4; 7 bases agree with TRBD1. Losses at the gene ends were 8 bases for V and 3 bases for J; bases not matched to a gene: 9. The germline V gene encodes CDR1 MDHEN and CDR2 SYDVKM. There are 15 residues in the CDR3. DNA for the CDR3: TGTGCCAGCGTCCCCTCAGGGGGAGCTAATGAAAAACTGTTTTTT. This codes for CASVPSGGANEKLFF.

The CDR3 protein is CATSADRVFDEQFF. The CDR3, as DNA: TGTGCCACCAGTGCGGACAGGGTCTTTGATGAGCAGTTCTTC. V and J are TRBV24-1 and TRBJ2-1, with TRBD1 matching over 8 bases. The CDR3 runs to 14 residues. The junction had 7 bases not matched to a gene; V was cut back by 5 bases and J by 8 bases. From germline, CDR1 is KGHDR and CDR2 SFDVKD.

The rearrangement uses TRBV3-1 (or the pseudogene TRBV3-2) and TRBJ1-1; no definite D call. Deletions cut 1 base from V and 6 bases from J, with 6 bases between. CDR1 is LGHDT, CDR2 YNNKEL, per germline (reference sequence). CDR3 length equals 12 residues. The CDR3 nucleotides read TGTGCCAGCAGCCAAGTACAGTCTGAAGCTTTCTTT. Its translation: CASSQVQSEAFF.

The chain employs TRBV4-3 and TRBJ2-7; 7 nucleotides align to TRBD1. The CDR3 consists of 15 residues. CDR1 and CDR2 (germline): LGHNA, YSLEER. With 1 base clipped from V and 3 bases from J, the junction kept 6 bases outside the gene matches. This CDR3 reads CASSQVRGHGYEQYF. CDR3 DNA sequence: TGCGCCAGCAGCCAAGTGAGGGGGCACGGCTACGAGCAGTACTTC.